A selection of T cell receptor beta chains follows, all from one sample in a study of blood T cell repertoires in COVID-19. Sequencing used immunoSEQ multiplex PCR; TCRdb keeps in-frame clones, though not all of them. The top ten hold roughly 14% of the sample, which has about 99,000 clones, around 87% seen once. Specimen: peripheral blood. All receptors derive from a man aged 45-65 years with acute or convalescent COVID-19. CDR3s include the opening cysteine and the closing phenylalanine or tryptophan. D genes are given only for firm matches. Not every row has a clone size; where given, it reads once, few, many or a size class.

D gene: NA
J gene: TRBJ1-3
clone size: NA
CDR3 length: 15
V gene: TRBV5-1
CDR3 DNA: TGCGCCAGCAGCTTGGGAACAGGGCAAGGAAACACCATATATTTT
CDR3 protein: CASSLGTGQGNTIYF

D gene: NA
J gene: TRBJ1-5
clone size: NA
CDR3 length: 15
V gene: TRBV21-1
CDR3 DNA: TGTGCCAGCAGCAAATCCAGGGGCACCAATCAGCCCCAGCATTTT
CDR3 protein: CASSKSRGTNQPQHF

D gene: TRBD2
J gene: TRBJ2-5
clone size: NA
CDR3 length: 15
V gene: TRBV3-1/TRBV3-2
CDR3 DNA: TGTGCCAGCAGCCAAGATTGGGTAGCGGGCGAGACCCAGTACTTC
CDR3 protein: CASSQDWVAGETQYF

D gene: TRBD2
J gene: TRBJ2-7
clone size: NA
CDR3 length: 14
V gene: TRBV2
CDR3 DNA: TGTGCCAGCACGACTGGACTAGCGGCTTGGGAGCAGTACTTC
CDR3 protein: CASTTGLAAWEQYF

D gene: NA
J gene: TRBJ2-7
clone size: NA
CDR3 length: 13
V gene: TRBV10-1
CDR3 DNA: TGCGCCAGCAGTGAGTCAAGCAAGTACGAGCAGTACTTC
CDR3 protein: CASSESSKYEQYF

D gene: NA
J gene: TRBJ1-2
clone size: NA
CDR3 length: 14
V gene: TRBV15
CDR3 DNA: TGTGCCACCAGCAGAGATCCAGGGGAGGGTGGCTACACCTTC
CDR3 protein: CATSRDPGEGGYTF

D gene: TRBD1
J gene: TRBJ2-7
clone size: NA
CDR3 length: 16
V gene: TRBV5-4
CDR3 DNA: TGTGCCAGCAGCTTGTCCGGGACAGGGATTCCCTACGAGCAGTACTTC
CDR3 protein: CASSLSGTGIPYEQYF

D gene: TRBD1
J gene: TRBJ2-7
clone size: once
CDR3 length: 15
V gene: TRBV4-1
CDR3 DNA: TGCGCCAGCAGCTTTGACCAGGGGGTCCACTACGAGCAGTACTTC
CDR3 protein: CASSFDQGVHYEQYF

D gene: NA
J gene: TRBJ1-2
clone size: NA
CDR3 length: 11
V gene: TRBV10-3
CDR3 DNA: TGTGCCACACTCAGGGGTGGAGGCTACACCTTC
CDR3 protein: CATLRGGGYTF

D gene: NA
J gene: TRBJ1-2
clone size: NA
CDR3 length: 12
V gene: TRBV15
CDR3 DNA: TGTGCCACCAGCGGAACAGACAGGAGGTACACCTTC
CDR3 protein: CATSGTDRRYTF

D gene: NA
J gene: TRBJ2-1
clone size: NA
CDR3 length: 13
V gene: TRBV6-5
CDR3 DNA: TGTGCCAGTGTCTATGGACAGCTCAATGAGCAGTTCTTC
CDR3 protein: CASVYGQLNEQFF

D gene: TRBD2
J gene: TRBJ2-2
clone size: NA
CDR3 length: 17
V gene: TRBV6-1
CDR3 DNA: TGTGCCAGCAGTGAAGTCCTAGCGGGAGTTAACACCGGGGAGCTGTTTTTT
CDR3 protein: CASSEVLAGVNTGELFF

D gene: NA
J gene: TRBJ1-6
clone size: NA
CDR3 length: 15
V gene: TRBV21-1
CDR3 DNA: TGTGCCAGCAGCGCCTCACAGGGGTGGTATTCACCCCTCCACTTT
CDR3 protein: CASSASQGWYSPLHF

D gene: NA
J gene: TRBJ2-2
clone size: NA
CDR3 length: 13
V gene: TRBV30
CDR3 DNA: TGTGCCTGGAGGGGCTCGAGAGCCGGGGAGCTGTTTTTT
CDR3 protein: CAWRGSRAGELFF

D gene: NA
J gene: TRBJ2-2
clone size: NA
CDR3 length: 16
V gene: TRBV11-3
CDR3 DNA: TGTGCCAGCAGCCACTACGGGGTGATACAGACCGGGGAGCTGTTTTTT
CDR3 protein: CASSHYGVIQTGELFF

D gene: TRBD1
J gene: TRBJ1-5
clone size: NA
CDR3 length: 16
V gene: TRBV24-1
CDR3 DNA: TGTGCCACCAGTGATTCCGACAGGGGCTTCAATCAGCCCCAGCATTTT
CDR3 protein: CATSDSDRGFNQPQHF

D gene: NA
J gene: TRBJ2-1
clone size: NA
CDR3 length: 14
V gene: TRBV10-2
CDR3 DNA: TGCGCCAGCAGACAGGGTAGGACCTACAATGAGCAGTTCTTC
CDR3 protein: CASRQGRTYNEQFF

D gene: TRBD2
J gene: TRBJ2-7
clone size: NA
CDR3 length: 16
V gene: TRBV27
CDR3 DNA: TGTGCCAGCAGTTATGTAGCGGGAGGACCGTCTGAAGAGCAGTACTTC
CDR3 protein: CASSYVAGGPSEEQYF

D gene: NA
J gene: TRBJ2-7
clone size: NA
CDR3 length: 14
V gene: TRBV6-5
CDR3 DNA: TGTGCCAGCAGTTCGGACAATTCGGGTACACGGCAGTACTTC
CDR3 protein: CASSSDNSGTRQYF

D gene: NA
J gene: TRBJ1-1
clone size: NA
CDR3 length: 15
V gene: TRBV5-1
CDR3 DNA: TGCGCCAGCAGCTTGGGGGGAGGCCTGAACACTGAAGCTTTCTTT
CDR3 protein: CASSLGGGLNTEAFF

D gene: TRBD1
J gene: TRBJ1-6
clone size: NA
CDR3 length: 12
V gene: TRBV25-1
CDR3 DNA: TGTGCCAGCAATTCAGGGGGTTCACCCCTCCACTTT
CDR3 protein: CASNSGGSPLHF

D gene: TRBD2
J gene: TRBJ2-7
clone size: once
CDR3 length: 14
V gene: TRBV10-3
CDR3 DNA: TGTGCCATCAGTGATCTAGCGGGTACCCCCGAGCAGTACTTC
CDR3 protein: CAISDLAGTPEQYF

D gene: NA
J gene: TRBJ2-1
clone size: NA
CDR3 length: 12
V gene: TRBV7-9
CDR3 DNA: TGTGCCAGCAGTCCAACCTACAATGAGCAGTTCTTC
CDR3 protein: CASSPTYNEQFF

D gene: NA
J gene: TRBJ2-1
clone size: NA
CDR3 length: 12
V gene: TRBV18
CDR3 DNA: TGTGCCAGCTCAACGGACAGCAATGAGCAGTTCTTC
CDR3 protein: CASSTDSNEQFF

D gene: TRBD2
J gene: TRBJ2-7
clone size: NA
CDR3 length: 10
V gene: TRBV6-5
CDR3 DNA: TGTGCCGCGGGAGTCTACGAGCAGTACTTC
CDR3 protein: CAAGVYEQYF

D gene: NA
J gene: TRBJ2-1
clone size: NA
CDR3 length: 19
V gene: TRBV21-1
CDR3 DNA: TGTGCCAGCAGCAAACGCCAAGCGGGAGGGCCTAGCTCCTACAATGAGCAGTTCTTC
CDR3 protein: CASSKRQAGGPSSYNEQFF

D gene: TRBD2
J gene: TRBJ2-3
clone size: NA
CDR3 length: 17
V gene: TRBV5-6
CDR3 DNA: TGTGCCAGCAGCTTGATCGTGACGGGACTAGTCACAGATACGCAGTATTTT
CDR3 protein: CASSLIVTGLVTDTQYF

D gene: NA
J gene: TRBJ2-3
clone size: NA
CDR3 length: 15
V gene: TRBV11-3
CDR3 DNA: TGTGCCAGCAGCTTACCAGGGGCCCAGGGAGATACGCAGTATTTT
CDR3 protein: CASSLPGAQGDTQYF

D gene: NA
J gene: TRBJ1-1
clone size: NA
CDR3 length: 15
V gene: TRBV5-1
CDR3 DNA: TGCGCCAGCAGCAGGGATGGGGGGAAGGAGACTGAAGCTTTCTTT
CDR3 protein: CASSRDGGKETEAFF

D gene: NA
J gene: TRBJ1-3
clone size: NA
CDR3 length: 13
V gene: TRBV19
CDR3 DNA: TGTGCCAGTAGTATCGCACAGGGAAACACCATATATTTT
CDR3 protein: CASSIAQGNTIYF

D gene: TRBD1
J gene: TRBJ2-7
clone size: once
CDR3 length: 12
V gene: TRBV29-1
CDR3 DNA: TGCAGCGTTGGACAGGGGTCCTACGAGCAGTACTTC
CDR3 protein: CSVGQGSYEQYF

D gene: NA
J gene: TRBJ1-1
clone size: few
CDR3 length: 17
V gene: TRBV27
CDR3 DNA: TGTGCCAGCAGTTCCCCCCGCCCTAGTCGGATGAACACTGAAGCTTTCTTT
CDR3 protein: CASSSPRPSRMNTEAFF

D gene: TRBD2
J gene: TRBJ2-3
clone size: NA
CDR3 length: 18
V gene: TRBV5-1
CDR3 DNA: TGCGCCAGCAGCAAAGGACTAGCGGGAGGGCCCTCGAAAGATACGCAGTATTTT
CDR3 protein: CASSKGLAGGPSKDTQYF